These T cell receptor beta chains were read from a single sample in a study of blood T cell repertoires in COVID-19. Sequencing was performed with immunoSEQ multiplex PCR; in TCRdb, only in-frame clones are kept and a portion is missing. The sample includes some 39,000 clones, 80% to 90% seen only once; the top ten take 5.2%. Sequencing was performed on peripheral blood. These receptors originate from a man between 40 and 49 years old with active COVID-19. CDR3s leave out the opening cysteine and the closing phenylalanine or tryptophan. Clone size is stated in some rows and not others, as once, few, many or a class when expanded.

cdr3_aa: ASSLGQKYSYT
clone_size: .
v_call: TRBV12-3/TRBV12-4
cdr3_length: 11

cdr3_aa: ASRGSGRGGEQF
clone_size: .
v_call: TRBV28
cdr3_length: 12

cdr3_aa: ASSFPDRGHQETQY
clone_size: .
v_call: TRBV27
cdr3_length: 14

cdr3_aa: ASSLGTSLGYNEQF
clone_size: once
v_call: TRBV11-2
cdr3_length: 14

cdr3_aa: ASSLSGRPAEQY
clone_size: .
v_call: TRBV19
cdr3_length: 12

cdr3_aa: ASRPNTGYSTDTQY
clone_size: once
v_call: TRBV27
cdr3_length: 14

cdr3_aa: ASSQVEQLNTEAF
clone_size: once
v_call: TRBV14
cdr3_length: 13

cdr3_aa: ASSAGLAGGLPRFEQY
clone_size: .
v_call: TRBV5-4
cdr3_length: 16

cdr3_aa: ASSPLVSQETQY
clone_size: .
v_call: TRBV7-8
cdr3_length: 12

cdr3_aa: ASSHRDRSGGYT
clone_size: once
v_call: TRBV19
cdr3_length: 12

cdr3_aa: AWMEVREQY
clone_size: .
v_call: TRBV30
cdr3_length: 9

cdr3_aa: AWSVPGIYGYT
clone_size: .
v_call: TRBV30
cdr3_length: 11

cdr3_aa: ASSYSRLAGSYEQY
clone_size: .
v_call: TRBV6-5
cdr3_length: 14

cdr3_aa: ATSGTSGYEQY
clone_size: .
v_call: TRBV10-3
cdr3_length: 11

cdr3_aa: ASSNQGQGDDTIY
clone_size: .
v_call: TRBV21-1
cdr3_length: 13

cdr3_aa: ATSDLAARGLEGYT
clone_size: .
v_call: TRBV24-1
cdr3_length: 14

cdr3_aa: ASSLHPGGGDTQY
clone_size: .
v_call: TRBV28
cdr3_length: 13

cdr3_aa: ASSPGTYEQY
clone_size: once
v_call: TRBV12-3/TRBV12-4
cdr3_length: 10

cdr3_aa: ASSPDRYGSNQPQH
clone_size: few
v_call: TRBV4-2
cdr3_length: 14

cdr3_aa: ASRQAGQGDANYGYT
clone_size: few
v_call: TRBV11-2
cdr3_length: 15

cdr3_aa: ASRFSVGELAKNIQY
clone_size: .
v_call: TRBV5-5
cdr3_length: 15

cdr3_aa: ASSPEGVALSETQY
clone_size: .
v_call: TRBV9
cdr3_length: 14

cdr3_aa: ASSRDSATNEKLF
clone_size: .
v_call: TRBV18
cdr3_length: 13

cdr3_aa: ASSPPGLQETQY
clone_size: .
v_call: TRBV18
cdr3_length: 12

cdr3_aa: ATSRGQGLGYT
clone_size: .
v_call: TRBV15
cdr3_length: 11

cdr3_aa: ASATSGGNTGELF
clone_size: .
v_call: TRBV19
cdr3_length: 13

cdr3_aa: ASSPSTGTGPYEQY
clone_size: .
v_call: TRBV13
cdr3_length: 14

cdr3_aa: ASSLGASRTGELF
clone_size: .
v_call: TRBV5-1
cdr3_length: 13

cdr3_aa: SASIRGSGTGELF
clone_size: .
v_call: TRBV20-1
cdr3_length: 13

cdr3_aa: ASSLGIAEIYNEQF
clone_size: once
v_call: TRBV3-1/TRBV3-2
cdr3_length: 14

cdr3_aa: ASSQVRAGNEKLF
clone_size: .
v_call: TRBV3-1/TRBV3-2
cdr3_length: 13

cdr3_aa: ASSLTGLAGVNEQF
clone_size: .
v_call: TRBV7-8
cdr3_length: 14

cdr3_aa: ASSSGQGAGQPQH
clone_size: .
v_call: TRBV7-2
cdr3_length: 13

cdr3_aa: ASSLISGSTYNEQF
clone_size: once
v_call: TRBV7-3
cdr3_length: 14

cdr3_aa: ASSRQGKNYGYT
clone_size: .
v_call: TRBV27
cdr3_length: 12

cdr3_aa: ASEQVSTGELF
clone_size: .
v_call: TRBV5-6
cdr3_length: 11

cdr3_aa: ASSEALAGPDTQY
clone_size: few
v_call: TRBV6-1
cdr3_length: 13

cdr3_aa: ASSPSGYEQY
clone_size: .
v_call: TRBV11-2
cdr3_length: 10

cdr3_aa: ATMGRYGGKLF
clone_size: few
v_call: TRBV15
cdr3_length: 11

cdr3_aa: SVGPREREQY
clone_size: .
v_call: TRBV29-1
cdr3_length: 10

cdr3_aa: ASSVTGLAGVSDTQY
clone_size: .
v_call: TRBV28
cdr3_length: 15

cdr3_aa: ASSFRGRPYEQY
clone_size: .
v_call: TRBV5-4
cdr3_length: 12

cdr3_aa: ASSRQGAGYT
clone_size: .
v_call: TRBV6-6
cdr3_length: 10

cdr3_aa: ASSQAGSSYEQY
clone_size: .
v_call: TRBV5-4
cdr3_length: 12

cdr3_aa: ASSPNRRSNTGELF
clone_size: .
v_call: TRBV27
cdr3_length: 14

cdr3_aa: ASSLREPNTEAF
clone_size: .
v_call: TRBV18
cdr3_length: 12

cdr3_aa: AWKTTLQGTQY
clone_size: .
v_call: TRBV30
cdr3_length: 11